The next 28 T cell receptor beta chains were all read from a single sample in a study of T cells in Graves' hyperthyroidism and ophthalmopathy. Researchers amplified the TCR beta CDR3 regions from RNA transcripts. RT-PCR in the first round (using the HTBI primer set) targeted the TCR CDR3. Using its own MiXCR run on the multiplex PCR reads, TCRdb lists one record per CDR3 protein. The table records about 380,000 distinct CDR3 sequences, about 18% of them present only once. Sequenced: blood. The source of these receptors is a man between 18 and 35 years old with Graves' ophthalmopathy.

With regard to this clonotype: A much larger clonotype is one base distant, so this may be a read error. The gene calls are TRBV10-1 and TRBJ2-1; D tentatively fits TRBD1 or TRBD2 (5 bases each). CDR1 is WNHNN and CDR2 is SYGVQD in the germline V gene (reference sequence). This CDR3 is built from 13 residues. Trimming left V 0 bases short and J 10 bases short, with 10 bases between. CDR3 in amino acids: CASSESGVGEQFF. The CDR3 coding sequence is TGCGCCAGCAGTGAGTCGGGGGTAGGGGAGCAGTTCTTC.

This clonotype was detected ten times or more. Here the CDR3 DNA reads TGTGCCAGCAGCGTAGGGGGGAGGGCTGAAGCTTTCTTT. Protein: CASSVGGRAEAFF. This chain uses TRBV9 with TRBJ1-1; perhaps TRBD1 as D (5 bases). The CDR3 sequence is 13 residues long. Trimming pared 0 bases from V and 6 bases from J, leaving 9 bases between. Looked up from germline, CDR1 is SGDLS and CDR2 is YYNGEE.

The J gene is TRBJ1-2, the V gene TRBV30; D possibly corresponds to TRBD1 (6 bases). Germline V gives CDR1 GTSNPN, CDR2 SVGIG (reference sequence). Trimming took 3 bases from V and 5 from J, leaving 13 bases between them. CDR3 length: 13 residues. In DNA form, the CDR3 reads TGTGCCTGGAGACAGGGTAGGGAGTATGGCTACACCTTC. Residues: CAWRQGREYGYTF.

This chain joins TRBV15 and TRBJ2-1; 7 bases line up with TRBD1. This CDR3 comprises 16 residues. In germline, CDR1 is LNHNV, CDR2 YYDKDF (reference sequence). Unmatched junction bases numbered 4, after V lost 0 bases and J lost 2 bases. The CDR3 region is CATSRETGMPYNEQFF. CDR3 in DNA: TGTGCCACCAGCAGAGAGACAGGGATGCCCTACAATGAGCAGTTCTTC.

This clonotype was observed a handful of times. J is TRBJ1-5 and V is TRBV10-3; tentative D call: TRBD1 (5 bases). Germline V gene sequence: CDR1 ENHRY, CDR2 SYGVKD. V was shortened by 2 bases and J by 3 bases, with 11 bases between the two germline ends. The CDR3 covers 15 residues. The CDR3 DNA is TGTGCCATCAGTGAGATCGAGGGGATCAATCAGCCCCAGCATTTT. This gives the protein CAISEIEGINQPQHF.

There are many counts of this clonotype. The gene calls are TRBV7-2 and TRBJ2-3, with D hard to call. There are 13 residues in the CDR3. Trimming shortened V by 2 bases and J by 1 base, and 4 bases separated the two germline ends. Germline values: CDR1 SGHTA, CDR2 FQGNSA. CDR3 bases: TGTGCCAGCAGCTTACTCCGCACAGATACGCAGTATTTT. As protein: CASSLLRTDTQYF.

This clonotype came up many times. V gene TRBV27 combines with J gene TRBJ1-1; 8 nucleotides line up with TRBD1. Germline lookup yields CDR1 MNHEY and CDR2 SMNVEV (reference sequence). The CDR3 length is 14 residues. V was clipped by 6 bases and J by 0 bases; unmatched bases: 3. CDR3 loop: CASRSGGLNTEAFF. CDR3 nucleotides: TGTGCCAGCAGATCAGGGGGCCTGAACACTGAAGCTTTCTTT.

CDR3 in DNA: TGTGCCAGCAGCGCCGGGGGGGGTCCTGGTGAAAAACTGTTTTTT. Translating gives CASSAGGGPGEKLFF. The chain links TRBV9 to TRBJ1-4, with D maybe TRBD1 (5 bases). In germline, CDR1 is SGDLS, CDR2 YYNGEE. The CDR3 is 15 residues long. V lost 3 bases and J 7 bases, leaving 16 bases between the germline ends.

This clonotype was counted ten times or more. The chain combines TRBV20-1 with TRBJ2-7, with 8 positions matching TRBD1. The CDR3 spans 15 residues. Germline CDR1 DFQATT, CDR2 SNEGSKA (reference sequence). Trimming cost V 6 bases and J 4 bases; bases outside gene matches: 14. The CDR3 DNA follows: TGCAGTGCCCCACAGGGGGGCCGGTCCCAGTACGAGCAGTACTTC. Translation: CSAPQGGRSQYEQYF.

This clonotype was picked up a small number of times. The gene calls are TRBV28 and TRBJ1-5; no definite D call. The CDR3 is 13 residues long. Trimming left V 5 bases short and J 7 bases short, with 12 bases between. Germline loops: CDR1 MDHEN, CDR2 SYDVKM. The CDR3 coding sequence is TGTGCCAGCAGTCAACAAATGTGGCAGCCCCAGCATTTT. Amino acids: CASSQQMWQPQHF.

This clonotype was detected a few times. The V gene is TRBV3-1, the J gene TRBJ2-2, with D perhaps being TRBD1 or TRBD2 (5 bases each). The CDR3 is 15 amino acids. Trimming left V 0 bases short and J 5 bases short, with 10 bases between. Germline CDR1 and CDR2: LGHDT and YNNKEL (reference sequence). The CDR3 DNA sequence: TGTGCCAGCAGCCAAGAATGGGGGAAAACCGGGGAGCTGTTTTTT. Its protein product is CASSQEWGKTGELFF.

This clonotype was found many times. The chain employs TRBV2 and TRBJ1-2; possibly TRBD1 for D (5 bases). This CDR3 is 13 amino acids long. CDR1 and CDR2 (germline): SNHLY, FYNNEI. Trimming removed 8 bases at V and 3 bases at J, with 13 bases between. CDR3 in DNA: TGTGCCAGCCAAGGGGACGGCTACTATGGCTACACCTTC. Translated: CASQGDGYYGYTF. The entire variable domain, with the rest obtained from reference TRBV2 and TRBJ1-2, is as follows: EPEVTQTPSHQVTQMGQEVILRCVPISNHLYFYWYRQILGQKVEFLVSFYNNEISEKSEIFDDQFSVERPDGSNFTLKIRSTKLEDSAMYFCASQGDGYYGYTFGSGTRLTVV.

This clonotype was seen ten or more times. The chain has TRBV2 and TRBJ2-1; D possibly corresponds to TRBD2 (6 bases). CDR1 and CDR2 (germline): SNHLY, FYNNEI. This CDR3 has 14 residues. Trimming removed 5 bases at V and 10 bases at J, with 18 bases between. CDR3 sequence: CASSPRDSQVEQFF. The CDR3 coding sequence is TGTGCCAGCAGTCCAAGGGACTCTCAGGTGGAGCAGTTCTTC.

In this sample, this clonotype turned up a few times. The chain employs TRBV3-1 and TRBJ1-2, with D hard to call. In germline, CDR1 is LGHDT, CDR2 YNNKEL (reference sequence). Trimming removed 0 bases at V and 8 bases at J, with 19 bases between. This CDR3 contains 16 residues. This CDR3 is CASSQESPSLDGGYTF. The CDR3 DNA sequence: TGTGCCAGCAGCCAAGAAAGTCCCAGTCTGGATGGAGGCTACACCTTC.

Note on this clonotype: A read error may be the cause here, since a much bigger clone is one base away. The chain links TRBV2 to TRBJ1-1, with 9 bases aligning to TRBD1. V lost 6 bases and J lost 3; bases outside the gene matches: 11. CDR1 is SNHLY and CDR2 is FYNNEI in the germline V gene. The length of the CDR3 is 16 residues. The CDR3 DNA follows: TGTGCCAGCAGCGCCCACCGGGACAGGGCGGACACTGAAGCTTTCTTT. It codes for CASSAHRDRADTEAFF.

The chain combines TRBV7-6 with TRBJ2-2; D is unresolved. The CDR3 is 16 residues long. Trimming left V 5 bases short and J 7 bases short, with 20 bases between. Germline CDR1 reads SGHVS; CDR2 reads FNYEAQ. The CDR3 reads CASSPWSSSGDGELFF. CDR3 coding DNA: TGTGCCAGCAGCCCCTGGAGTTCAAGTGGGGACGGGGAGCTGTTTTTT.

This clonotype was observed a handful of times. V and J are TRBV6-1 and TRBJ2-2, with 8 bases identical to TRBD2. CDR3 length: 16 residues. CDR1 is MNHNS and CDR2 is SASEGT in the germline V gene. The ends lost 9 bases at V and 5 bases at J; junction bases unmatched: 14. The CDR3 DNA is TGTGCCAGTAAAAACCCCGGACTAGCAGGGACCGGGGAGCTGTTTTTT. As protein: CASKNPGLAGTGELFF.

Here the CDR3 reads CASTTGGSNQPQHF. The CDR3 bases are TGTGCCAGCACTACAGGGGGGAGCAATCAGCCCCAGCATTTT. This chain connects TRBV6-1 to TRBJ1-5, with TRBD1 identical over 8 bases. The CDR3 consists of 14 residues. V trimming: 7 bases; J trimming: 1 base; junction bases outside the gene matches: 3. Looked up from germline, CDR1 is MNHNS and CDR2 is SASEGT.

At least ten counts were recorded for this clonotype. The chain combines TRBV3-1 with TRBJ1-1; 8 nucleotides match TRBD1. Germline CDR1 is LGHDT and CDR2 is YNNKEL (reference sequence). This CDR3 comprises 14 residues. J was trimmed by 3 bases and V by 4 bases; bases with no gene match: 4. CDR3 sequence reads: CASSPGGAYTEAFF. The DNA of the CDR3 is TGTGCCAGCAGCCCAGGGGGCGCATACACTGAAGCTTTCTTT.

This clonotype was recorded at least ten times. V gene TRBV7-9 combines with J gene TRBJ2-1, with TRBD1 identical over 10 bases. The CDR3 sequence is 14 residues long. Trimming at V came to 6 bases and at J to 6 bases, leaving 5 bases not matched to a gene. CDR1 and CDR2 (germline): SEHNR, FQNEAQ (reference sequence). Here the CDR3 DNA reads TGTGCCAGCAGACCCCGGACAGGGGGCAATGAGCAGTTCTTC. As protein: CASRPRTGGNEQFF.

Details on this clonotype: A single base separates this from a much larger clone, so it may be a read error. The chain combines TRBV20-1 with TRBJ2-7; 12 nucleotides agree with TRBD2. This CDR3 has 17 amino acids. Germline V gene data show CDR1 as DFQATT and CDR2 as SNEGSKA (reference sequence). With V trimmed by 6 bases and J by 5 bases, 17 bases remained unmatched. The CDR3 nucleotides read TGCAGTGCCAGAACTAGCGGGGGGCCAATCTCCGGGAACGAGCAGTACTTC. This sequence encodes CSARTSGGPISGNEQYF.

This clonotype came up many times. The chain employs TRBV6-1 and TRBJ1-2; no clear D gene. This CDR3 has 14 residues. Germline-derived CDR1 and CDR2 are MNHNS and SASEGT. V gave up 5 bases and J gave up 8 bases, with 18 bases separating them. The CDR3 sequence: CASSPFGVKGGYTF. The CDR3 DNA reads TGTGCCAGCAGTCCTTTTGGGGTTAAGGGAGGCTACACCTTC.

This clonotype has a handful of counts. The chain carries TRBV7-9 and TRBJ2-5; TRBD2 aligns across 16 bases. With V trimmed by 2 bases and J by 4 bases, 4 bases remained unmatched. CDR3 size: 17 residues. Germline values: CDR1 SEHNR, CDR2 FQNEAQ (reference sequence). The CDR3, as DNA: TGTGCCAGCAGCTTAACTGGGACTAGCGGGGGGGCAGAGACCCAGTACTTC. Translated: CASSLTGTSGGAETQYF.

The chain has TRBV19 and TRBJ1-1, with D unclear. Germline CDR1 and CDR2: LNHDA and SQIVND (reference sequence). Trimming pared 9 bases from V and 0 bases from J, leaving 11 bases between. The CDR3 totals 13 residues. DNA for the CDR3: TGTGCCAGCACAAGGTACATGAACACTGAAGCTTTCTTT. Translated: CASTRYMNTEAFF.

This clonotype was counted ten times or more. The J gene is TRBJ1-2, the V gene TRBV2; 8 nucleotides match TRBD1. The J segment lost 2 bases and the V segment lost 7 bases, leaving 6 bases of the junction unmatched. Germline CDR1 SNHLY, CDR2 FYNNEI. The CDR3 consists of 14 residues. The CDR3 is CASNRDRKNYGYTF. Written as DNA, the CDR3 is TGTGCCAGCAACCGGGACAGGAAGAACTATGGCTACACCTTC.

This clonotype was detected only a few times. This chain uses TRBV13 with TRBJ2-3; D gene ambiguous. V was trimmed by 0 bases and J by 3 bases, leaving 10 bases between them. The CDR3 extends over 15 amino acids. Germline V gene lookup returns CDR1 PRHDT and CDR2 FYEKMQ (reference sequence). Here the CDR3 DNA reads TGTGCCAGCAGCTTAGGGGCCCCTGGTACAGATACGCAGTATTTT. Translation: CASSLGAPGTDTQYF. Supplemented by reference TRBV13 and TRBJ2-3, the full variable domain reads AAGVIQSPRHLIKEKRETATLKCYPIPRHDTVYWYQQGPGQDPQFLISFYEKMQSDKGSIPDRFSAQQFSDYHSELNMSSLELGDSALYFCASSLGAPGTDTQYFGPGTRLTVL.

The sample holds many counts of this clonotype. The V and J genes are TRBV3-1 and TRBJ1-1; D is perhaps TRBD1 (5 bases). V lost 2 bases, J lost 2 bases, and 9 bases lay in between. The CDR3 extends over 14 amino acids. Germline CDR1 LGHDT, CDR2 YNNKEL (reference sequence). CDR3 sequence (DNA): TGTGCCAGCAGCCAACGAAGGGGAAACACTGAAGCTTTCTTT. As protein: CASSQRRGNTEAFF. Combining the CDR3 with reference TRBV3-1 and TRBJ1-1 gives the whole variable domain DTAVSQTPKYLVTQMGNDKSIKCEQNLGHDTMYWYKQDSKKFLKIMFSYNNKELIINETVPNRFSPKSPDKAHLNLHINSLELGDSAVYFCASSQRRGNTEAFFGQGTRLTVV.

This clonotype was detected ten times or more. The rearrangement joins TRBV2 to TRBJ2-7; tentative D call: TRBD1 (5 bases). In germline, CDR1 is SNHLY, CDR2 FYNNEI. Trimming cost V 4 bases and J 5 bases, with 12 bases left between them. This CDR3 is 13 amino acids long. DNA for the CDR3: TGTGCCAGCAGTGTTCCAGGGTCGGACGAGCAGTACTTC. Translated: CASSVPGSDEQYF.